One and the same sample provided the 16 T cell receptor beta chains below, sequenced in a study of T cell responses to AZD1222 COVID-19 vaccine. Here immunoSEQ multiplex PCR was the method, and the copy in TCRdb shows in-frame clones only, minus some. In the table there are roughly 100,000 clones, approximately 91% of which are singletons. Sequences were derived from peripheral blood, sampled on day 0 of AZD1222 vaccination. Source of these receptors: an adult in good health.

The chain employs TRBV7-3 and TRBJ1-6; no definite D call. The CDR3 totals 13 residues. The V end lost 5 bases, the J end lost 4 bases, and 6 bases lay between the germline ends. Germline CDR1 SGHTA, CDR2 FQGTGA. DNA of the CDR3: TGTGCCAGCAGCAGTGATTATAATTCACCCCTCCACTTT. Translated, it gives CASSSDYNSPLHF. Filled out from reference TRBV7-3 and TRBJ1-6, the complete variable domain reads GAGVSQTPSNKVTEKGKYVELRCDPISGHTALYWYRQSLGQGPEFLIYFQGTGAADDSGLPNDRFFAVRPEGSVSTLKIQRTERGDSAVYLCASSSDYNSPLHFGNGTRLTVT.

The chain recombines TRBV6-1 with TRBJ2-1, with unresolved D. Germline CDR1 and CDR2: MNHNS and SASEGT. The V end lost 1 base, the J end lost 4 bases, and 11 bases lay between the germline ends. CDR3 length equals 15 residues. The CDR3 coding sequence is TGTGCCAGCAGTGAAGGGACGAGATCTTACAATGAGCAGTTCTTC. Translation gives CASSEGTRSYNEQFF.

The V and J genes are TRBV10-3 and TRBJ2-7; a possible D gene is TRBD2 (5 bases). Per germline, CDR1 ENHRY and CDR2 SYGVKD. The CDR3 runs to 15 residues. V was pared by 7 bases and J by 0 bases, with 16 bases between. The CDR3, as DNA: TGTGCCATCAAAACGGCGAGCGGCAGCTCCTACGAGCAGTACTTC. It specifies CAIKTASGSSYEQYF.

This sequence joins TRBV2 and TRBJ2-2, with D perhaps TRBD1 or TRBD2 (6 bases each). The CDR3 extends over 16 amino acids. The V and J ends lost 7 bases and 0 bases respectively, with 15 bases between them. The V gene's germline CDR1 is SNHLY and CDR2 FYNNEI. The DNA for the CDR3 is TGTGCCAGCAAGGGACGGGGGCTAGCGAACACCGGGGAGCTGTTTTTT. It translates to CASKGRGLANTGELFF.

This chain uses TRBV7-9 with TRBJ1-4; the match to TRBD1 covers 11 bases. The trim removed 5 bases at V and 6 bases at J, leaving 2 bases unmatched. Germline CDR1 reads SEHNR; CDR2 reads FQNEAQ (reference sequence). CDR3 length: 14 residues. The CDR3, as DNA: TGTGCCAGCAGCCGGGACAGGGGGGATGAAAAACTGTTTTTT. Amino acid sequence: CASSRDRGDEKLFF. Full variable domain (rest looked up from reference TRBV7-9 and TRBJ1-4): DTGVSQNPRHKITKRGQNVTFRCDPISEHNRLYWYRQTLGQGPEFLTYFQNEAQLEKSRLLSDRFSAERPKGSFSTLEIQRTEQGDSAMYLCASSRDRGDEKLFFGSGTQLSVL.

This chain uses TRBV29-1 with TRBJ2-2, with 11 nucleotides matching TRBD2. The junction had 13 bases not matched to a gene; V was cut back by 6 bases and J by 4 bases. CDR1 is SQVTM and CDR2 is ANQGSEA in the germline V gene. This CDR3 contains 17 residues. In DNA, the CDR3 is TGCAGCGTGGCGCTAGCGGGGGGCCCCATGGGCACCGGGGAGCTGTTTTTT. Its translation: CSVALAGGPMGTGELFF.

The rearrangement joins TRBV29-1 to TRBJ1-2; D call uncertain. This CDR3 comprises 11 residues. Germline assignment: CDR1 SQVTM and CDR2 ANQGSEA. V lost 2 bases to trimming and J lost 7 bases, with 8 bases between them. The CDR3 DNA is TGCAGCGTTGAACGGTCCGGTGGCTACACCTTC. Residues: CSVERSGGYTF.

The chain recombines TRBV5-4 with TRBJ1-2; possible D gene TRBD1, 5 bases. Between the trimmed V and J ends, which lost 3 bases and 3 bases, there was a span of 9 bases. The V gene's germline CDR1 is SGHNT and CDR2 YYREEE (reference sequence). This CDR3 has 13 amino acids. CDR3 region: CASSSTDHYGYTF. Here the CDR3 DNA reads TGTGCCAGCAGCTCGACAGACCACTATGGCTACACCTTC. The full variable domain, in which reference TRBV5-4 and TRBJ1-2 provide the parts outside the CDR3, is ETGVTQSPTHLIKTRGQQVTLRCSSQSGHNTVSWYQQALGQGPQFIFQYYREEENGRGNFPPRFSGLQFPNYSSELNVNALELDDSALYLCASSSTDHYGYTFGSGTRLTVV.

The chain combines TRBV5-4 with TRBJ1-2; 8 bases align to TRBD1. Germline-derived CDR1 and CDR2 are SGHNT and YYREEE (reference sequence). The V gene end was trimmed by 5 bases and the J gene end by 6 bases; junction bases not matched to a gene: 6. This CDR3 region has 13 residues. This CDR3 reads CASSLTRGHGYTF. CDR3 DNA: TGTGCCAGCAGTCTTACCAGGGGGCATGGCTACACCTTC.

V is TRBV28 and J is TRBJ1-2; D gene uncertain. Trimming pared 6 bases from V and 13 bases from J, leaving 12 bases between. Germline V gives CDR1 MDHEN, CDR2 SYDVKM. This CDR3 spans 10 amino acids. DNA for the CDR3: TGTGCCAGCAGCCGCGGTTTGTTCACCTTC. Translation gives CASSRGLFTF.

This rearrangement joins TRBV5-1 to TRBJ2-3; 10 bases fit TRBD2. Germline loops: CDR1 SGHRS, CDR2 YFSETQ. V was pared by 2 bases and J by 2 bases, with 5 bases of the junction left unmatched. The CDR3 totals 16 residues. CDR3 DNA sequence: TGCGCCAGCAGCTTTGGTACTAGCGGGGTCACAGATACGCAGTATTTT. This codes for CASSFGTSGVTDTQYF.

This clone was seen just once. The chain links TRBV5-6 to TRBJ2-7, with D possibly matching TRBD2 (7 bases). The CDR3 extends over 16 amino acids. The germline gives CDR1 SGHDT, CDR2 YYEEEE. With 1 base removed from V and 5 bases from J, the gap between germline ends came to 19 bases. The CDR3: CASSLPSGGAVHEQYF. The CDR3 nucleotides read TGTGCCAGCAGCTTGCCTAGTGGGGGGGCGGTCCACGAGCAGTACTTC.

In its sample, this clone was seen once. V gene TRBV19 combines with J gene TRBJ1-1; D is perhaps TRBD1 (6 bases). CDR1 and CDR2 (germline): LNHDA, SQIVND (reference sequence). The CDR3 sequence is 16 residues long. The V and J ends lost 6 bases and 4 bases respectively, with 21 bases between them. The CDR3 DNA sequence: TGTGCCAGTAGCCACCCAGGGGCTGGACGTGTCACTGAAGCTTTCTTT. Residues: CASSHPGAGRVTEAFF. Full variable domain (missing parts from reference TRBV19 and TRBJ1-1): DGGITQSPKYLFRKEGQNVTLSCEQNLNHDAMYWYRQDPGQGLRLIYYSQIVNDFQKGDIAEGYSVSREKKESFPLTVTSAQKNPTAFYLCASSHPGAGRVTEAFFGQGTRLTVV.

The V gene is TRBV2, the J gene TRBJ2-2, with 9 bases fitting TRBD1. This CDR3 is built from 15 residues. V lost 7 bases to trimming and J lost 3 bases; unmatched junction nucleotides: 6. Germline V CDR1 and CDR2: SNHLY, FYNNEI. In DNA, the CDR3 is TGTGCCAGCATGGTGACAGGGGGGTACACCGGGGAGCTGTTTTTT. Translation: CASMVTGGYTGELFF.

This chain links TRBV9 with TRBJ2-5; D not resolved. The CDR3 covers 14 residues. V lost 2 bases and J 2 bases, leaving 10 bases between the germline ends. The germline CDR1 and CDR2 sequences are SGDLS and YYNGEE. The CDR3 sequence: CASSVSGEQETQYF. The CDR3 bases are TGTGCCAGCAGCGTTAGTGGGGAACAAGAGACCCAGTACTTC.

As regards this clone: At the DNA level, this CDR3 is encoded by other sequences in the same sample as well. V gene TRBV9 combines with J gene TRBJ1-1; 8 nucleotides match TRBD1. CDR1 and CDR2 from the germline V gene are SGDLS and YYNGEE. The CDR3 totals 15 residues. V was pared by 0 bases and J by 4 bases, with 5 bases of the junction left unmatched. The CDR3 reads CASSVAGGGSTEAFF. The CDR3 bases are TGTGCCAGCAGCGTAGCAGGGGGCGGCAGCACTGAAGCTTTCTTT. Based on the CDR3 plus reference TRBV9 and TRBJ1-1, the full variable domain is DSGVTQTPKHLITATGQRVTLRCSPRSGDLSVYWYQQSLDQGLQFLIQYYNGEERAKGNILERFSAQQFPDLHSELNLSSLELGDSALYFCASSVAGGGSTEAFFGQGTRLTVV.